This T cell receptor (beta chain) emerged from a study of persistence of HIV-infected CD4 T cells. Study overall: Median time on suppressive ART was 8 to 9 years. A larger, less memory-rich fraction responded to anti-CD3/anti-CD28 beads than to antigen.

Whole-study findings and limits: Antigen-responding cells were enriched for degenerate expanded CDR3beta sequences. CMV- and Gag-responding cells had lower TCRbeta richness than CD3/CD28-responding cells.

Trimming left V 6 bases short and J 6 bases short, with 20 bases between. This CDR3 is 16 amino acids long. CDR1 is LNHDA, CDR2 SQIVND, per germline (reference sequence). Anti-CD3/anti-CD28 beads served as a nonspecific positive control stimulus. CD4+ T cells upregulating both CD40 ligand and CD69 were sorted as responding cells. About this clone: The antigen is undetermined.

Sequencing used immunoSEQ version 4 in survey mode. The table came from immunoSEQ multiplex PCR; TCRdb's copy has only in-frame clones and leaves some out. The data contain more than 35,000 clones, approximately 88% of them singletons. The chain recombines TRBV19 with TRBJ1-4; TRBD1 might be the D (5 bases). The material sequenced was CD4+ T cells sorted from PBMCs after approximately 18-hour stimulation, taken from a patient who received antiretroviral therapy. The sequence derives from an adult man with HIV who was CMV-seropositive. CDR3 amino acids: CASRTAFSDIYEKLFF. As DNA, the CDR3 is TGTGCCAGTAGGACAGCCTTTTCGGACATCTATGAAAAACTGTTTTTT.